These T cell receptor beta chains were read from a single sample in a study of cytomegalovirus exposure and HLA in healthy donors. Generated by immunoSEQ multiplex PCR, the TCRdb table keeps only in-frame clones and is missing some. Of 150,000 to 200,000 clones listed, about four fifths are singletons. Sequencing was done on a sample of PBMCs. The receptors originated from a man aged 30 to 45 in good health and CMV-seronegative. Both conserved end residues are part of each CDR3. Each record gives: V gene, D gene, J gene, CDR3 DNA, CDR3 protein. A D gene is named only where the DNA matches it firmly.

v_gene: TRBV28
d_gene: -
j_gene: TRBJ1-4
CDR3nt: TGTGCCAGCACCCACTCGGGGCAGGGAGGAGAAAAACTGTTTTTT
CDR3aa: CASTHSGQGGEKLFF

v_gene: TRBV10-3
d_gene: TRBD1
j_gene: TRBJ1-1
CDR3nt: TGTGCCATCGGACAGGGGCCGGGCACTGAAGCTTTCTTT
CDR3aa: CAIGQGPGTEAFF

v_gene: TRBV30
d_gene: TRBD1
j_gene: TRBJ1-5
CDR3nt: TGTGCCTGGAGTCCTCCGGGACAGGTCCCCGGGGGCAATCAGCCCCAGCATTTT
CDR3aa: CAWSPPGQVPGGNQPQHF

v_gene: TRBV15
d_gene: -
j_gene: TRBJ1-1
CDR3nt: TGTGCCTCCAGGACAGCCCTCACTGAAGCTTTCTTT
CDR3aa: CASRTALTEAFF

v_gene: TRBV11-1
d_gene: -
j_gene: TRBJ1-2
CDR3nt: TGTGCCAGCAGCTTAGATCCGGGGGTTCCAGGCTACACCTTC
CDR3aa: CASSLDPGVPGYTF

v_gene: TRBV9
d_gene: TRBD1
j_gene: TRBJ1-2
CDR3nt: TGTGCCAGCAGCGTGGGACAGGGAGCGGGCTACACCTTC
CDR3aa: CASSVGQGAGYTF

v_gene: TRBV10-1
d_gene: TRBD1
j_gene: TRBJ1-3
CDR3nt: TGCGCCAGCAGTGAGTCGGCAAGGGGGCTGAACACCATATATTTT
CDR3aa: CASSESARGLNTIYF

v_gene: TRBV14
d_gene: TRBD2
j_gene: TRBJ2-1
CDR3nt: TGTGCCAGCAGCCATTACGGACTAGCGGGAGGGTACAATGAGCAGTTCTTC
CDR3aa: CASSHYGLAGGYNEQFF

v_gene: TRBV7-9
d_gene: -
j_gene: TRBJ1-1
CDR3nt: TGTGCCAGCAGCTTAGCTTTTGGGCTGAACACTGAAGCTTTCTTT
CDR3aa: CASSLAFGLNTEAFF

v_gene: TRBV28
d_gene: -
j_gene: TRBJ2-5
CDR3nt: TGTGCCAGCAGCTGGGACTCCCTGAAAGAGACCCAGTACTTC
CDR3aa: CASSWDSLKETQYF

v_gene: TRBV28
d_gene: -
j_gene: TRBJ1-2
CDR3nt: TGTGCCAGCAGTCCAGGGGTTGATGGCTACACCTTC
CDR3aa: CASSPGVDGYTF

v_gene: TRBV9
d_gene: TRBD1
j_gene: TRBJ2-2
CDR3nt: TGTGCCAGCAGCGTAGGGAAGGGACAGGGGATCACCGGGGAGCTGTTTTTT
CDR3aa: CASSVGKGQGITGELFF